One and the same sample provided the 11 T cell receptor beta chains below, sequenced in a study of a mutant IDH1 vaccine in newly diagnosed glioma. What these receptors recognize is not known. Clones were read by immunoSEQ multiplex PCR, and TCRdb kept only the in-frame ones, dropping some. The data hold 30,000 to 40,000 clones, with over 85% observed a single time. The time point: week 47, end of study. Every single dose of the vaccine, 300 ug of mutant IDH1 20-mer peptide, came with topical imiquimod. The source material was PBMCs, sampled from a glioma patient whose treatment included an IDH1 peptide vaccine. These receptors were taken from a man in his forties or fifties with glioma.

The CDR3 here is CASSPRRQDSHNEQFF. The CDR3 DNA reads as TGTGCCAGCAGCCCACGTCGGCAGGACAGCCACAATGAGCAGTTCTTC. The rearrangement links TRBV7-2 to TRBJ2-1; D is perhaps TRBD1 (6 bases). V was shortened by 5 bases and J by 5 bases, with 19 bases between the two germline ends. From germline, CDR1 is SGHTA and CDR2 FQGNSA. The length of the CDR3 is 16 residues.

This clone came up once. The chain is built from TRBV5-4 and TRBJ1-3; D is uncertain. The CDR3 totals 12 residues. Between the trimmed V and J ends, which lost 0 bases and 5 bases, there was a span of 3 bases. The germline gives CDR1 SGHNT, CDR2 YYREEE (reference sequence). The CDR3 DNA reads as TGTGCCAGCAGCTTGGACAGAAACACCATATATTTT. Its protein product is CASSLDRNTIYF.

The J gene is TRBJ1-2, the V gene TRBV5-1; 8 bases map to TRBD1. The V and J ends lost 2 bases and 4 bases, in that order; junction bases with no gene match: 4. The CDR3 extends over 14 amino acids. Germline CDR1 and CDR2: SGHRS and YFSETQ. As DNA, the CDR3 is TGCGCCAGCAGCTTCGGACAGGGAACCTATGGCTACACCTTC. This translates into CASSFGQGTYGYTF.

This clone has just one count. J is TRBJ1-6 and V is TRBV4-1; tentatively, D is TRBD1 (6 bases). The ends were cut back, 4 bases at V and 14 bases at J, with 24 bases in the middle. Germline V gene lookup returns CDR1 MGHRA and CDR2 YSYEKL. The CDR3 contains 16 residues. CDR3 region: CASSPGGGTEERALHF. CDR3 DNA sequence: TGCGCCAGCAGCCCCGGAGGGGGGACTGAGGAACGGGCCCTCCACTTT.

This chain joins TRBV5-4 and TRBJ1-1; D remains ambiguous. The CDR3 runs to 15 residues. Trimming removed 0 bases from V and 4 bases from J, with 13 bases in between. The V gene's germline CDR1 is SGHNT and CDR2 YYREEE (reference sequence). CDR3 in DNA: TGTGCCAGCAGCTTGGCCGACGGGTTTCGCACTGAAGCTTTCTTT. This gives the protein CASSLADGFRTEAFF.

This chain uses TRBV7-2 with TRBJ1-1; 9 nucleotides match TRBD1. This CDR3 spans 15 amino acids. V shed 6 bases, J shed 4 bases, and the junction held 9 bases outside the gene matches. CDR1 is SGHTA and CDR2 is FQGNSA in the germline V gene. In nucleotides, the CDR3 is TGTGCCAGCAGTCCGAACAGGGGGCTAGGCACTGAAGCTTTCTTT. It encodes CASSPNRGLGTEAFF. Using reference TRBV7-2 and TRBJ1-1 for the parts outside the CDR3, the full variable domain is GAGVSQSPSNKVTEKGKDVELRCDPISGHTALYWYRQSLGQGLEFLIYFQGNSAPDKSGLPSDRFSAERTGGSVSTLTIQRTQQEDSAVYLCASSPNRGLGTEAFFGQGTRLTVV.

The V gene is TRBV27, the J gene TRBJ1-1; the D is unclear. V lost 0 bases and J lost 3, with 14 bases in between. This CDR3 is built from 16 residues. CDR1 is MNHEY and CDR2 is SMNVEV in the germline V gene (reference sequence). The CDR3 DNA follows: TGTGCCAGCAGTTTATCGGGGTCATTAGAGGACACTGAAGCTTTCTTT. The encoded protein is CASSLSGSLEDTEAFF.

The chain links TRBV6-5 to TRBJ2-6; unclear D gene. Trimming took off 0 bases at V and 0 bases at J, with 3 bases between the two ends. Per the germline V gene, CDR1 is MNHEY and CDR2 is SVGAGI. CDR3 size: 15 residues. The CDR3 region is CASSYSRSGANVLTF. The CDR3 coding sequence is TGTGCCAGCAGTTACTCCCGCTCTGGGGCCAACGTCCTGACTTTC.

The chain recombines TRBV25-1 with TRBJ2-6, with D possibly TRBD1 on 5 matching bases. Germline V gives CDR1 MGHDK, CDR2 SYGVNS. Trimming removed 2 bases at V and 4 bases at J, with 9 bases between. This CDR3 spans 15 amino acids. CDR3 sequence: CASSEQGSGANVLTF. CDR3 coding DNA: TGTGCCAGCAGTGAACAGGGTTCCGGGGCCAACGTCCTGACTTTC.

This clone was picked up a small number of times. This chain joins TRBV25-1 and TRBJ1-3; the D gene is possibly TRBD1 (5 bases). Germline assignment: CDR1 MGHDK and CDR2 SYGVNS. The CDR3 is made up of 14 amino acids. Trimming removed 2 bases at V and 2 bases at J, with 7 bases between. For the CDR3, the DNA is TGTGCCAGCAGTGAAGGGGGAGCTGGAAACACCATATATTTT. Translated: CASSEGGAGNTIYF.

The chain joins TRBV2 to TRBJ1-4, with TRBD1 identical over 7 bases. Per germline, CDR1 SNHLY and CDR2 FYNNEI. This CDR3 contains 16 residues. The V segment lost 3 bases and the J segment 6 bases; nucleotides outside the gene matches: 10. The CDR3 here is CASSDPTGTVYEKLFF. The CDR3 DNA sequence: TGTGCCAGCAGTGACCCAACCGGGACAGTATATGAAAAACTGTTTTTT.